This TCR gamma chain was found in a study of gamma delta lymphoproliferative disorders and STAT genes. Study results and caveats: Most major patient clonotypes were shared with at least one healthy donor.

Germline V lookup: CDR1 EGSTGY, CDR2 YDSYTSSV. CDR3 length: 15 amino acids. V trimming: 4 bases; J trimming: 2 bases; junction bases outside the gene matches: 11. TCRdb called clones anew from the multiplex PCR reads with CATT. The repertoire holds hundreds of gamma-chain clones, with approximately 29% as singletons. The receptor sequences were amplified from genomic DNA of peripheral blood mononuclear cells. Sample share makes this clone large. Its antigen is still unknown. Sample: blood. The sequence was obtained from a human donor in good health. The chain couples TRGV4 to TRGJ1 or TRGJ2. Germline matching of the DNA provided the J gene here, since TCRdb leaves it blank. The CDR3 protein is CATWEARLDYYKKLF. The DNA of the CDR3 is TGTGCCACCTGGGAGGCGCGGTTGGATTATTATAAGAAACTCTTT.